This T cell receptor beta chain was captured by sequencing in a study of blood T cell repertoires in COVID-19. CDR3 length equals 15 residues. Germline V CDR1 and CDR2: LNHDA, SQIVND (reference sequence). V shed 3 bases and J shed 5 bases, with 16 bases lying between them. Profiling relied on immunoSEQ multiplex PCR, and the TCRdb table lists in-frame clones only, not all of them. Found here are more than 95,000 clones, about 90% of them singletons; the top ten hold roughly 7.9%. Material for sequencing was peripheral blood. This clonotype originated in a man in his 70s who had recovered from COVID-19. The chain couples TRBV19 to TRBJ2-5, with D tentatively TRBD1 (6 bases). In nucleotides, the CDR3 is TGTGCCAGTAGTATCGACAGGAGGAAAAGGGAGACCCAGTACTTC. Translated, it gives CASSIDRRKRETQYF.